The entry below gives a single TCR beta chain sequence along with its context. Its antigen is unknown. No quality values exist for individual bases; no much larger clone is one base distant. The sample is drawn from a study of T-cell memory formation after mild COVID-19 (dated by TCRdb to 2020 to 2023). For the study in its entirety: Most TCR sequence clusters were specific to one of the two donors. Two young, previously healthy adult volunteers, one female and one male, were included in the cohort. T-cell clones expanding and contracting after mild COVID-19 in two donors were tracked by longitudinal TCRalpha and TCRbeta repertoire sequencing.

Ficoll-Paque density gradient centrifugation was used to isolate PBMCs. Study-level results and caveats: Some responding clones were found in pre-infection memory, which suggests that pre-existing cross-reactive memory T cells took part in the SARS-CoV-2 response. Balanced CD4/CD8 phenotypes were observed for clones contracting from day 15 to 85, whereas a bias towards CD4+ was observed for a second wave of clones expanding from day 15 to 37. Whether the second-wave clones peaking on day 37 were SARS-CoV-2 specific was not confirmed. Contracting CD4+ clones turned up mainly in the CM and EM memory subsets, whereas EMRA was where CD8+ clones were enriched. The study covered only a couple of mild cases, and larger cohorts including severe cases with pre-infection samples were considered necessary.

Sequenced on an Illumina NovaSeq 6000. TCRalpha and TCRbeta cDNA libraries were constructed by 5'RACE with constant-segment primers, with sample barcodes and unique molecular identifiers being introduced. RNA was extracted from every sample with Trizol reagent. Amplification of the libraries took two PCR steps, and the second step added a second sample barcode plus Illumina TruSeq adapters. Libraries were sequenced on an Illumina NovaSeq with 2 x 150 bp paired-end reads. Concerning the study's data processing: Reads were demultiplexed and collapsed into UMI-guided consensus sequences with migec v1.2.7. Using mixcr v2.1.11, the UMI consensuses were aligned to TRA and TRB V and J templates and assembled into clonotypes. Expanded or contracted clonotypes were those called significant by both edgeR and NoisET, with noise models trained on biological replicates. For edgeR calls, the thresholds were a false discovery rate-adjusted p below 0.01 and a log2 fold-change of 1. As an exploratory analysis of dynamics, max-normalized trajectories of the 1000 most abundant clonotypes were examined with PCA combined with hierarchical clustering. Separately sequenced CD4+ and CD8+ repertoires were used to assign a CD4 or CD8 phenotype to each responding clone. Through fastp at Q25 and MiXCR, TCRdb rebuilt clones from the public reads, retaining in-frame beta chains. Rows with a matching CDR3 protein are joined into one entry that keeps the most common DNA and genes. The V and J calls follow TCRdb's processing rather than the paper's. For this sample there are under 300,000 distinct CDR3 sequences; 16% appear just once. Jointly, the top ten make up 3.5% of the sample.

V is pruned by 6 bases and J by 10 bases, leaving 15 bases of the junction without a gene match. Counted from cysteine to phenylalanine, this CDR3 has 15 amino acids. This entry keeps only the CDR3 DNA: 45 bases, framed from base 1. This clonotype originated in a man between 18 and 29 years old who had mild COVID-19 (a few samples of this study predate the infection). The sample titles of this study are shuffled in the database, so cell type and time point are left out; the donor was told from shared clones. The chain is assembled from TRBV12-3 or TRBV12-4 and TRBJ2-1; TRBD2 aligns with 7 central bases. Sequencing input: PBMCs or a T cell subset sorted from them (not recorded which). The DNA sequence follows: TGTGCCAGCAGCTTCGGCCCGGGACTAACAGGAGAGCAGTTCTTC. Protein translation: CASSFGPGLTGEQFF.